A single sample is the source of the 30 T cell receptor beta chains below, sequenced in a study of beta chain features in type 1 diabetes. For these receptors, no antigen is known. Study conclusions and caveats: Researchers report that Type 1 diabetes patients had moderately but significantly shorter TCRB CDR3s across all four CD4+ subsets.

The investigators reverse transcribed all of the isolated RNA, so they sequenced expressed TCRB transcripts. TCRdb's table, derived via immunoSEQ multiplex PCR, lists solely in-frame clones and lacks some. The profile covers roughly 230,000 clones, with about 11% appearing a single time and around 0.017% taken by the ten largest. The sample consisted of naive CD4+ T cells from blood. The receptor set was obtained from a man aged 30 to 45 with type 1 diabetes.

The chain joins TRBV19 to TRBJ2-5, with 10 positions matching TRBD1. V dropped 7 bases and J dropped 3; count of bases not matched to a gene: 8. The germline V gene encodes CDR1 LNHDA and CDR2 SQIVND (reference sequence). The CDR3 contains 15 residues. The CDR3 loop reads CASKGTGEGKETQYF. The CDR3 DNA is TGTGCCAGTAAGGGGACAGGGGAAGGAAAAGAGACCCAGTACTTC.

The chain couples TRBV28 to TRBJ2-2; TRBD1 agrees at 7 bases. The CDR3 is made up of 11 amino acids. V lost 6 bases and J lost 14; bases outside the gene matches: 6. In germline, CDR1 is MDHEN, CDR2 SYDVKM. For the CDR3, the DNA is TGTGCCAGCAGAGGACAGGCGACACTGTTTTTT. It codes for CASRGQATLFF.

The V gene is TRBV5-1, the J gene TRBJ1-1; D not certain. This CDR3 region has 12 residues. V was clipped by 1 base and J by 4 bases, with 5 bases between them. Germline CDR1 SGHRS, CDR2 YFSETQ. The CDR3 coding sequence is TGCGCCAGCAGCTTGACCGGCACTGAAGCTTTCTTT. It codes for CASSLTGTEAFF. Using reference TRBV5-1 and TRBJ1-1 for the parts outside the CDR3, the full variable domain is KAGVTQTPRYLIKTRGQQVTLSCSPISGHRSVSWYQQTPGQGLQFLFEYFSETQRNKGNFPGRFSGRQFSNSRSEMNVSTLELGDSALYLCASSLTGTEAFFGQGTRLTVV.

This clone was seen a few times. The V gene is TRBV6-5, the J gene TRBJ2-7; D ambiguous. Germline assignment: CDR1 MNHEY and CDR2 SVGAGI. Trimming cost V 6 bases and J 3 bases, with 12 bases left between them. The CDR3 extends over 13 amino acids. The CDR3 here is CASSPVLSYEQYF. CDR3 sequence (DNA): TGTGCCAGCAGCCCTGTTCTAAGCTACGAGCAGTACTTC.

This clone was seen a few times. This CDR3 is also generated by other DNA sequences in the sample. J is TRBJ1-2 and V is TRBV10-3; D might be TRBD1 (6 bases). The V gene's germline CDR1 is ENHRY and CDR2 SYGVKD. There are 13 residues in the CDR3. V lost 6 bases and J 2 bases, leaving 10 bases between the germline ends. The CDR3 loop is CAIRDRENYGYTF. The DNA for the CDR3 is TGTGCCATCAGGGACAGAGAAAACTATGGCTACACCTTC.

Only one count was recorded for this clone. V is TRBV29-1 and J is TRBJ1-2; D call uncertain. The CDR3 contains 11 residues. Trimming cost V 4 bases and J 6 bases, with 9 bases left between them. Germline V lookup: CDR1 SQVTM, CDR2 ANQGSEA. The CDR3 loop reads CSVADFNGYTF. As DNA, the CDR3 is TGCAGCGTTGCCGACTTTAATGGCTACACCTTC.

This clone was detected a few times. The chain employs TRBV7-3 and TRBJ1-2; D gene ambiguous. Germline V gene data show CDR1 as SGHTA and CDR2 as FQGTGA. The CDR3 extends over 11 amino acids. V was shortened by 5 bases and J by 6 bases, with 7 bases between the two germline ends. CDR3 in DNA: TGTGCCAGCAGCCCGCAGAATGGCTACACCTTC. Amino acid sequence: CASSPQNGYTF.

This clone occurred a few times. V gene TRBV29-1 combines with J gene TRBJ2-1; no clear D gene. Between the trimmed V and J ends, which lost 6 bases and 9 bases, there was a span of 18 bases. The germline gives CDR1 SQVTM, CDR2 ANQGSEA. This CDR3 region has 13 residues. The CDR3 DNA sequence: TGCAGCGTCGTTAGGTGGGCCAGTAGTGAGCAGTTCTTC. It translates to CSVVRWASSEQFF.

The V gene is TRBV2, the J gene TRBJ2-1; D might be TRBD2 (7 bases). CDR3 length: 13 residues. Between the trimmed V and J ends, which lost 6 bases and 10 bases, there was a span of 16 bases. Germline CDR1 is SNHLY and CDR2 is FYNNEI. The CDR3 sequence: CASRGRGGREQFF. Written as DNA, the CDR3 is TGTGCCAGCAGAGGGAGGGGGGGCCGGGAGCAGTTCTTC.

The chain is built from TRBV7-9 and TRBJ1-1, with TRBD1 matching over 7 bases. CDR3 size: 14 residues. CDR1 and CDR2 from the germline V gene are SEHNR and FQNEAQ (reference sequence). V was clipped by 3 bases and J by 1 base; unmatched bases: 2. For the CDR3, the DNA is TGTGCCAGCAGCTTCAGGACAGGGAACACTGAAGCTTTCTTT. This codes for CASSFRTGNTEAFF.

This clone was seen more than once but under ten times. The junction departs from the called germline gene at one end, perhaps through a read error. The rearrangement uses TRBV7-7 and TRBJ2-7, with D hard to call. There are 16 residues in the CDR3. Germline CDR1 is SSHAT and CDR2 is FNYEAQ (reference sequence). Here the CDR3 reads CASSLGQRASSYEQYF. The CDR3 region has the DNA TGTGCTAGCAGCTTGGGTCAGCGCGCTAGCTCCTACGAGCAGTACTTC.

J is TRBJ1-6 and V is TRBV9; no reliable D call. Trimming removed 5 bases from V and 6 bases from J, with 15 bases in between. The CDR3 has 15 amino acids. CDR1 SGDLS and CDR2 YYNGEE come from the germline V gene. The CDR3 spells CASSRRSLLNSPLHF. CDR3 in DNA: TGTGCCAGCAGTCGTAGATCTTTGCTTAATTCACCCCTCCACTTT.

This clone was seen more than once but under ten times. The V gene is TRBV6-1, the J gene TRBJ1-6, with D maybe TRBD1 (5 bases). V was clipped by 1 base and J by 5 bases, with 6 bases between them. CDR1 and CDR2 (germline): MNHNS, SASEGT. This CDR3 has 14 amino acids. The DNA of the CDR3 is TGTGCCAGCAGTGAAGTAGGGGATAATTCACCCCTCCACTTT. Its protein product is CASSEVGDNSPLHF.

V gene TRBV4-2 combines with J gene TRBJ1-2; TRBD1 agrees at 8 bases. Germline V gives CDR1 LGHNA, CDR2 YNFKEQ. The ends lost 3 bases at V and 4 bases at J; junction bases unmatched: 7. The CDR3 extends over 15 amino acids. The CDR3 DNA reads TGTGCCAGCAGCCAGGCTCAGACAGGGGCCTATGGCTACACCTTC. This encodes CASSQAQTGAYGYTF.

The rearrangement joins TRBV7-2 to TRBJ1-5; D remains unclear. Trimming removed 2 bases at V and 5 bases at J, with 10 bases between. The CDR3 covers 14 residues. The V gene's germline CDR1 is SGHTA and CDR2 FQGNSA. In nucleotides, the CDR3 is TGTGCCAGCAGCTTAACTACACCAGATCAGCCCCAGCATTTT. Translation gives CASSLTTPDQPQHF.

Only a few counts were recorded for this clone. The gene calls are TRBV5-6 and TRBJ2-6; D is undetermined. The CDR3 loop spans 13 amino acids. The V end was cut by 3 bases, the J end by 4 bases, with 5 bases between. CDR1 and CDR2 from the germline V gene are SGHDT and YYEEEE. CDR3: CASSSPGANVLTF. The CDR3, as DNA: TGTGCCAGCAGCTCCCCGGGGGCCAACGTCCTGACTTTC.

This clone was seen a handful of times. This rearrangement joins TRBV18 to TRBJ2-3, with 9 positions matching TRBD2. Germline V lookup: CDR1 KGHSH, CDR2 LQKENI. The CDR3 contains 17 residues. V dropped 6 bases and J dropped 9; count of bases not matched to a gene: 19. For the CDR3, the DNA is TGTGCCAGCTCTACCAGGGGACTAGCAGCCCTCGGGGGGACGCAGTATTTT. Translating gives CASSTRGLAALGGTQYF.

The rearrangement links TRBV20-1 to TRBJ1-4; D not certain. Germline CDR1 DFQATT, CDR2 SNEGSKA (reference sequence). Trimming took off 5 bases at V and 16 bases at J, with 17 bases between the two ends. The CDR3 extends over 11 amino acids. The CDR3, as DNA: TGCAGTGCTGACGGCCATGATGCTAGGTTTTTT. It codes for CSADGHDARFF.

The chain uses TRBV7-9 and TRBJ2-7; D is possibly TRBD2 (5 bases). The germline V and J ends were trimmed by 6 bases and 2 bases, with 11 bases remaining between them. The CDR3 runs 13 residues. From germline, CDR1 is SEHNR and CDR2 FQNEAQ (reference sequence). CDR3 residues: CASRTDGTYEQYF. Written as DNA, the CDR3 is TGTGCCAGCAGGACGGACGGGACCTACGAGCAGTACTTC.

This clone turned up a few times. DNA for the CDR3: TGCGCCAGCAGCTTGAAGGCTTTGGGACTAGCATTAGCAGATACGCAGTATTTT. Its protein is CASSLKALGLALADTQYF. The chain employs TRBV5-1 and TRBJ2-3, with TRBD2 identical over 9 bases. In germline, CDR1 is SGHRS, CDR2 YFSETQ. The CDR3 covers 18 residues. The trim removed 1 base at V and 4 bases at J, leaving 13 bases unmatched.

This clone was counted only a few times. The V and J genes are TRBV9 and TRBJ2-5, with 8 nucleotides matching TRBD2. This CDR3 has 14 residues. Trimming at V came to 0 bases and at J to 5 bases, leaving 3 bases not matched to a gene. Per germline, CDR1 SGDLS and CDR2 YYNGEE. This CDR3 is CASSVDGGAETQYF. In DNA, the CDR3 is TGTGCCAGCAGCGTAGACGGGGGGGCCGAGACCCAGTACTTC.

CDR3 coding DNA: TGTGCCAGCAGCCGTCAGGGGAACACTGAAGCTTTCTTT. Translating it yields CASSRQGNTEAFF. The V and J genes are TRBV7-9 and TRBJ1-1; D may be TRBD1 (5 bases). V was cut by 5 bases and J by 1 base, with 8 bases left in between. The germline gives CDR1 SEHNR, CDR2 FQNEAQ (reference sequence). The CDR3 has 13 amino acids. Using reference TRBV7-9 and TRBJ1-1 for the parts outside the CDR3, the full variable domain is DTGVSQNPRHKITKRGQNVTFRCDPISEHNRLYWYRQTLGQGPEFLTYFQNEAQLEKSRLLSDRFSAERPKGSFSTLEIQRTEQGDSAMYLCASSRQGNTEAFFGQGTRLTVV.

The chain has TRBV6-5 and TRBJ2-7; 7 bases align to TRBD1. This CDR3 has 13 residues. Germline V gene lookup returns CDR1 MNHEY and CDR2 SVGAGI. Trimming at V came to 8 bases and at J to 2 bases, leaving 6 bases not matched to a gene. CDR3 loop: CASLDRVTYEQYF. DNA for the CDR3: TGTGCCAGCCTCGACAGGGTCACCTACGAGCAGTACTTC.

This clone was counted between two and nine times. This CDR3 reads CASSHGQGRELFF. The CDR3 nucleotides are TGTGCCAGCAGCCACGGACAGGGACGGGAACTGTTTTTT. The chain combines TRBV5-6 with TRBJ1-4, with TRBD1 matching 8 bases. V was clipped by 4 bases and J by 12 bases; unmatched bases: 8. This CDR3 spans 13 amino acids. The germline V gene encodes CDR1 SGHDT and CDR2 YYEEEE. Together with reference TRBV5-6 and TRBJ1-4, the CDR3 gives the full variable domain: DAGVTQSPTHLIKTRGQQVTLRCSPKSGHDTVSWYQQALGQGPQFIFQYYEEEERQRGNFPDRFSGHQFPNYSSELNVNALLLGDSALYLCASSHGQGRELFFGSGTQLSVL.

This clone was found a few times. V gene TRBV9 combines with J gene TRBJ1-2, with D hard to call. The CDR3 is 12 amino acids. Trimming removed 3 bases at V and 4 bases at J, with 7 bases between. The germline gives CDR1 SGDLS, CDR2 YYNGEE. CDR3 DNA sequence: TGTGCCAGCAGCGGCGGAAGCTATGGCTACACCTTC. As protein: CASSGGSYGYTF.

This clone was counted a few times. The chain links TRBV27 to TRBJ2-7, with 9 bases fitting TRBD1. Trimming took 4 bases from V and 6 from J; bases not matched to a gene: 16. The CDR3 sequence is 17 residues long. Per germline, CDR1 MNHEY and CDR2 SMNVEV (reference sequence). For the CDR3, the DNA is TGTGCCAGCAGTTCGTCCACCGACCGGGACAGGGTTATCGAGCAGTACTTC. It is translated as CASSSSTDRDRVIEQYF.

The V and J genes are TRBV2 and TRBJ2-1; 11 bases line up with TRBD1. The CDR3 runs 14 residues. J gave up 14 bases and V 5 bases, and 11 bases lay outside the gene matches. The germline V gene has CDR1 SNHLY and CDR2 FYNNEI. CDR3 sequence (DNA): TGTGCCAGCAGTCCCCCGGACAGGGGGCGCCGGGAGTTCTTC. Residues: CASSPPDRGRREFF.

In this sample, this clone turned up a few times. CDR3 in amino acids: CASSSLRTEAFF. As DNA, the CDR3 is TGTGCCAGCAGCTCACTCCGGACTGAAGCTTTCTTT. The J gene is TRBJ1-1, the V gene TRBV7-2; D gene unclear. Germline V gene lookup returns CDR1 SGHTA and CDR2 FQGNSA. With 4 bases removed from V and 5 bases from J, the gap between germline ends came to 8 bases. This CDR3 contains 12 residues.

Remarks on this clone: The identical CDR3 is also encoded by other nucleotide sequences in the sample. The chain joins TRBV5-6 to TRBJ2-3; no clear D gene. V was cut by 4 bases and J by 3 bases, with 6 bases left in between. Germline CDR1 reads SGHDT; CDR2 reads YYEEEE. The CDR3 loop spans 12 amino acids. The DNA for the CDR3 is TGTGCCAGCAGCCCAGGAACAGATACGCAGTATTTT. Translation: CASSPGTDTQYF.

This rearrangement joins TRBV20-1 to TRBJ2-1; 7 bases match TRBD2. Germline V gives CDR1 DFQATT, CDR2 SNEGSKA (reference sequence). Trimming took 5 bases from V and 7 from J; bases not matched to a gene: 2. The CDR3 has 11 residues. The CDR3 region is CSAFSGNEQFF. CDR3 sequence (DNA): TGCAGTGCTTTTAGCGGGAATGAGCAGTTCTTC.